The sequence of this T cell receptor beta chain was determined in a study of T cell repertoires in cytomegalovirus infection. Study information: From public TCR beta signatures came an indication of both CMV infection and matching HLA type.

Overall study findings and caveats: The ex vivo response was dominated by HLA-C-restricted CMV-specific TCR beta clonotypes.

About this clonotype itself: Its antigen is currently unknown.

Trimming removed 1 base at V and 3 bases at J, with 10 bases between. The germline V gene has CDR1 GTSNPN and CDR2 SVGIG (reference sequence). This CDR3 has 14 residues. TCRdb called the reads again in MiXCR, with one record for every CDR3 protein. The repertoire consists of over 100,000 distinct CDR3 sequences, with around 10% occurring once and the leading ten covering 31%. Material: PBMCs, sequenced either directly or after in vitro stimulation (not recorded which). The receptor comes from a human donor in good health (CMV status not recorded). Some clones in this sample may be carry-over from other donors' samples. The chain is built from TRBV30 and TRBJ1-5; no firm D call. The CDR3 DNA reads as TGTGCCTGGAGTGAAGGGCAGTACAATCAGCCCCAGCATTTT. Amino acids: CAWSEGQYNQPQHF.